Sequencing of this TCR beta chain was carried out in a study of blood T cell repertoires in COVID-19. Study-wide context: There were acute and convalescent COVID-19 samples, and they came from the United States, Italy and Spain.

One Seattle source followed patients from active infection through their disease course. The V gene lost 1 base and the J gene lost 3 bases, with 9 bases spanning the gap. This CDR3 has 14 residues. Germline V gives CDR1 SGHTA, CDR2 FQGNSA. Using immunoSEQ multiplex PCR, the repertoire was profiled, and TCRdb retains in-frame clones only, with some absent. The profile shows 150,000 to 200,000 clones, 90% to 95% of them singletons. Sequences were obtained from peripheral blood. V and J are TRBV7-2 and TRBJ1-2; D possibly corresponds to TRBD1 (5 bases). The origin of this receptor is a woman aged 55-70 years with COVID-19, enrolled during active disease. As DNA, the CDR3 is TGTGCCAGCAGCTTAGGGGGCAGGGACTATGGCTACACCTTC. It codes for CASSLGGRDYGYTF. Full variable domain (remainder filled in from reference TRBV7-2 and TRBJ1-2): GAGVSQSPSNKVTEKGKDVELRCDPISGHTALYWYRQSLGQGLEFLIYFQGNSAPDKSGLPSDRFSAERTGGSVSTLTIQRTQQEDSAVYLCASSLGGRDYGYTFGSGTRLTVV.